The sample holds many counts of the clone carrying this T cell receptor beta chain. What it binds is not known. Through a sample-barcoded 5' primer and a J-beta primer mix, a second PCR was run for about 6 to 11 cycles. Each cDNA molecule was tagged by a template-switch adaptor that had 12 random nucleotides. TCRdb recomputed calls from the 5' RACE reads with MiXCR, one row per CDR3 protein. Of 600,000 to 800,000 distinct CDR3 sequences detected, more than 45% appear once; the ten largest clones hold roughly 13%. These data are taken from a study of blood T cells in healthy people across ages. Trimming pared 0 bases from V and 0 bases from J, leaving 6 bases between. Germline CDR1 and CDR2: SGHRS and YFSETQ. The CDR3 consists of 14 residues. Findings and caveats of the study: Underestimates were what the diversity estimates from one million T cells were considered to be.

Isolating PBMCs gave at least 6 million of these cells per sample. V is TRBV5-1 and J is TRBJ1-1, with D unclear. The sample comprised blood. The source is an elderly woman in good health. The CDR3 nucleotides are TGCGCCAGCAGCTTGGGGCACATGAACACTGAAGCTTTCTTT. As protein: CASSLGHMNTEAFF.